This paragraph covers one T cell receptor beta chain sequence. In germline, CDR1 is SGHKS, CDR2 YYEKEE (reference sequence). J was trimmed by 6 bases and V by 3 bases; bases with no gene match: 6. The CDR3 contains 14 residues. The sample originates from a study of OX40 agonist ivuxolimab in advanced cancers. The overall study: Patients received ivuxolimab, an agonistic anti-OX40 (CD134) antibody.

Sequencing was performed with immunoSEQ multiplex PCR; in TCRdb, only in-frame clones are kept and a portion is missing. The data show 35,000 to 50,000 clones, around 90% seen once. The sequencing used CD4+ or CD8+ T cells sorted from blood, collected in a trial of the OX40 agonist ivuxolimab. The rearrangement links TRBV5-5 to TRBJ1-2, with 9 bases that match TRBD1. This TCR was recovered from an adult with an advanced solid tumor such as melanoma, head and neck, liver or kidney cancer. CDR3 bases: TGTGCCAGCAGCTCCGGGACAGGGACGAATGGCTACACCTTC. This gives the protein CASSSGTGTNGYTF.